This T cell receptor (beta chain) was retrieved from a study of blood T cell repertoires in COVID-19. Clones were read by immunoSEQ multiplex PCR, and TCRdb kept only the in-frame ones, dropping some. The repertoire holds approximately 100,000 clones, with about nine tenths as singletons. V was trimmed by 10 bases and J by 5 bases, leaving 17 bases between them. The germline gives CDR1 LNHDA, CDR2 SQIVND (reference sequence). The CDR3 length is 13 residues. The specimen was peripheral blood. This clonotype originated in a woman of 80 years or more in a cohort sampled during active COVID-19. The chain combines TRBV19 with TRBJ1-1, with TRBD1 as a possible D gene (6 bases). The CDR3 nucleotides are TGTGCCACTACCGGGACACTAGTTACTGAAGCTTTCTTT. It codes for CATTGTLVTEAFF.